Presented here are 21 T cell receptor beta chains from one specimen sequenced in a study of cytotoxic CD8 clonotypes in ibrutinib-treated CLL. Only in-frame clones appear in the TCRdb table, and some are missing; sequencing was by immunoSEQ multiplex PCR. In the table there are 130,000 to 150,000 clones, around 80% of which are singletons. The sample was PBMCs, taken after 12 months of ibrutinib treatment. The receptors were sampled from a human donor with chronic lymphocytic leukemia.

This chain links TRBV30 with TRBJ2-7; D gene unclear. V was shortened by 2 bases and J by 5 bases, with 13 bases between the two germline ends. Germline loops: CDR1 GTSNPN, CDR2 SVGIG (reference sequence). The CDR3 runs to 13 residues. DNA for the CDR3: TGTGCCTGGAGTATCCTGCCCGGCCACGAGCAGTACTTC. Encoded protein: CAWSILPGHEQYF.

This clone occurred a few times. The chain uses TRBV6-5 and TRBJ1-2; D might be TRBD1 (5 bases). Trimming pared 2 bases from V and 5 bases from J, leaving 9 bases between. The V gene's germline CDR1 is MNHEY and CDR2 SVGAGI. The CDR3 runs to 13 residues. CDR3 in amino acids: CASSYGRQYGYTF. The DNA of the CDR3 is TGTGCCAGCAGTTACGGACGACAGTATGGCTACACCTTC.

A few counts support this clone. The rearrangement uses TRBV4-1 and TRBJ1-2; 10 bases map to TRBD1. The V gene's germline CDR1 is MGHRA and CDR2 YSYEKL. The CDR3 has 15 residues. V dropped 2 bases and J dropped 1; count of bases not matched to a gene: 1. The CDR3 sequence is CASSQWDRGNYGYTF. The CDR3 DNA sequence: TGCGCCAGCAGCCAATGGGACAGGGGTAACTATGGCTACACCTTC.

This CDR3 is CATSIPPSSEQYF. The CDR3 DNA reads as TGTGCCACCAGCATCCCCCCTTCGTCCGAGCAGTACTTC. This chain connects TRBV15 to TRBJ2-7; the D is unclear. Trimming removed 4 bases from V and 6 bases from J, with 13 bases in between. The CDR3 runs 13 residues. Per germline, CDR1 LNHNV and CDR2 YYDKDF (reference sequence).

The V and J genes are TRBV9 and TRBJ2-1; 8 bases map to TRBD2. This CDR3 is built from 15 residues. The trim removed 0 bases at V and 2 bases at J, leaving 1 base unmatched. Germline V gene lookup returns CDR1 SGDLS and CDR2 YYNGEE. The DNA for the CDR3 is TGTGCCAGCAGCGTAGCGGGAGGGCCCTACAATGAGCAGTTCTTC. Translated: CASSVAGGPYNEQFF.

V gene TRBV7-3 combines with J gene TRBJ2-5; 15 nucleotides line up with TRBD2. CDR1 and CDR2 from the germline V gene are SGHTA and FQGTGA. After removal of 5 bases from V and 0 bases from J, the junction contained 13 bases not matched to a gene. The CDR3 runs 20 residues. In nucleotides, the CDR3 is TGTGCCAGCAGCGCAGGACCTCCGGGACTAGCGGGAGGAAACCAAGAGACCCAGTACTTC. Protein: CASSAGPPGLAGGNQETQYF.

The rearrangement uses TRBV5-8 and TRBJ2-1, with TRBD1 matching 7 bases. The V segment lost 1 base and the J segment 6 bases; nucleotides outside the gene matches: 4. The CDR3 covers 14 residues. CDR1 and CDR2 from the germline V gene are SGHTS and YDEGEE. The CDR3: CASSLYRGSNEQFF. Here the CDR3 DNA reads TGTGCCAGCAGCTTGTACAGGGGATCCAATGAGCAGTTCTTC.

The chain uses TRBV7-9 and TRBJ2-7, with unresolved D. Trimming removed 0 bases at V and 6 bases at J, with 3 bases between. Germline assignment: CDR1 SEHNR and CDR2 FQNEAQ (reference sequence). This CDR3 has 11 residues. The CDR3 here is CASSLAFEQYF. CDR3 coding DNA: TGTGCCAGCAGCTTAGCGTTCGAGCAGTACTTC.

The rearrangement uses TRBV9 and TRBJ2-1, with 10 bases lining up with TRBD2. Trimming cost V 0 bases and J 8 bases; bases outside gene matches: 11. CDR1 and CDR2 (germline): SGDLS, YYNGEE. The CDR3 spans 17 residues. CDR3 nucleotides: TGTGCCAGCAGCGTAGCTACGTTGGCTAGCGGGAGTGATGAGCAGTTCTTC. Its translation is CASSVATLASGSDEQFF.

The chain couples TRBV5-4 to TRBJ2-5; D may be TRBD1 (6 bases). CDR1 is SGHNT, CDR2 YYREEE, per germline (reference sequence). V was cut by 4 bases and J by 3 bases, with 10 bases left in between. The CDR3 spans 13 residues. CDR3 nucleotide sequence: TGTGCCAGCAGCACCCGGGACAAAGAGACCCAGTACTTC. As protein: CASSTRDKETQYF.

A few counts support this clone. This rearrangement joins TRBV6-5 to TRBJ2-5, with TRBD1 matching over 8 bases. CDR1 and CDR2 (germline): MNHEY, SVGAGI. Unmatched junction bases numbered 11, after V lost 6 bases and J lost 5 bases. The CDR3 spans 15 residues. CDR3 sequence (DNA): TGTGCCAGCAGCGTATTGACAGGGGTTGGGGAGACCCAGTACTTC. This sequence encodes CASSVLTGVGETQYF.

The J gene is TRBJ2-1, the V gene TRBV19, with D unresolved. Trimming removed 3 bases at V and 7 bases at J, with 19 bases between. The CDR3 runs 16 residues. Germline values: CDR1 LNHDA, CDR2 SQIVND (reference sequence). The DNA for the CDR3 is TGTGCCAGTAGTATGATGGCCGGAAGCAGTCTGAATGAGCAGTTCTTC. This encodes CASSMMAGSSLNEQFF.

This chain connects TRBV28 to TRBJ2-7; 8 bases align to TRBD2. In germline, CDR1 is MDHEN, CDR2 SYDVKM. After removal of 7 bases from V and 4 bases from J, the junction contained 12 bases not matched to a gene. The CDR3 loop spans 15 amino acids. CDR3 protein: CASKAFSGKSYEQYF. As DNA, the CDR3 is TGTGCCAGCAAGGCATTTAGCGGGAAGTCGTACGAGCAGTACTTC.

The J gene is TRBJ2-7, the V gene TRBV9; D is ambiguous. Trimming took off 4 bases at V and 2 bases at J, with 16 bases between the two ends. The CDR3 contains 15 residues. The germline V gene has CDR1 SGDLS and CDR2 YYNGEE. Written as DNA, the CDR3 is TGTGCCAGCAGCCCATTTGTCGAGGCTGCCTACGAGCAGTACTTC. Encoded protein: CASSPFVEAAYEQYF.

In this sample, this clone turned up once. The chain combines TRBV2 with TRBJ2-5, with TRBD1 identical over 9 bases. Germline CDR1 and CDR2: SNHLY and FYNNEI. V shed 10 bases and J 0 bases; nucleotides not matched to a gene: 3. The CDR3 consists of 13 residues. Written as DNA, the CDR3 is TGTGCCATCGGGACAGGGTACCAAGAGACCCAGTACTTC. This encodes CAIGTGYQETQYF.

The V and J genes are TRBV4-2 and TRBJ2-6; no firm D call. V gave up 5 bases and J gave up 4 bases, with 9 bases separating them. Germline CDR1 is LGHNA and CDR2 is YNFKEQ. This CDR3 has 14 amino acids. The CDR3 loop is CASSSDGGANVLTF. Written as DNA, the CDR3 is TGTGCCAGCAGCTCGGATGGGGGGGCCAACGTCCTGACTTTC.

The DNA of the CDR3 is TGTGCCAGCAGCCAAAATAAGGACTATGGCTACACCTTC. It codes for CASSQNKDYGYTF. The rearrangement joins TRBV5-4 to TRBJ1-2; D is uncertain. The CDR3 loop spans 13 amino acids. The V gene's germline CDR1 is SGHNT and CDR2 YYREEE (reference sequence). Trimming removed 4 bases from V and 3 bases from J, with 10 bases in between.

The rearrangement links TRBV27 to TRBJ2-1; perhaps TRBD2 as D (6 bases). Per germline, CDR1 MNHEY and CDR2 SMNVEV (reference sequence). Trimming cost V 7 bases and J 7 bases, with 20 bases left between them. The CDR3 is made up of 15 amino acids. The CDR3 nucleotides read TGTGCCAGCACGCGAGGCCCAGGGAGGATAAATGAGCAGTTCTTC. Amino acids: CASTRGPGRINEQFF.

The chain joins TRBV7-2 to TRBJ2-3; possible D gene TRBD2, 6 bases. The CDR3 loop spans 14 amino acids. Trimming left V 1 base short and J 6 bases short, with 11 bases between. Germline CDR1 SGHTA, CDR2 FQGNSA. Here the CDR3 reads CASSLDLAMDTQYF. DNA for the CDR3: TGTGCCAGCAGCTTAGACCTAGCGATGGATACGCAGTATTTT. Supplemented by reference TRBV7-2 and TRBJ2-3, the full variable domain reads GAGVSQSPSNKVTEKGKDVELRCDPISGHTALYWYRQSLGQGLEFLIYFQGNSAPDKSGLPSDRFSAERTGGSVSTLTIQRTQQEDSAVYLCASSLDLAMDTQYFGPGTRLTVL.

J is TRBJ2-7 and V is TRBV6-5; possibly TRBD1 or TRBD2 for D (6 bases each). Trimming took off 7 bases at V and 3 bases at J, with 10 bases between the two ends. Per germline, CDR1 MNHEY and CDR2 SVGAGI. This CDR3 is 12 amino acids long. The CDR3 nucleotides are TGTGCCAGCACCGGAGGGGGCTACGAGCAGTACTTC. This translates into CASTGGGYEQYF.

The J gene is TRBJ2-5, the V gene TRBV28; D may be TRBD1 or TRBD2 (6 bases each). V was clipped by 8 bases and J by 2 bases, with 24 bases between them. Germline CDR1 and CDR2: MDHEN and SYDVKM. The CDR3 length is 17 residues. CDR3 sequence: CASSTTPGGRLQETQYF. CDR3 nucleotides: TGTGCCAGCTCGACAACCCCCGGGGGCCGGTTACAAGAGACCCAGTACTTC.